This T cell receptor (beta chain) was identified during a study of blood T cell repertoires in COVID-19. Study details: The United States, Italy and Spain provided the acute and convalescent COVID-19 samples. The cDNA or gDNA used as material had been derived from T cells, B-cell-depleted T cells, or PBMCs.

The ends lost 2 bases at V and 4 bases at J; junction bases unmatched: 4. CDR1 and CDR2 from the germline V gene are KGHDR and SFDVKD. The CDR3 is 15 amino acids. In the study's own analysis: Using reference gene primer amplification, nucleated cell counts were estimated. Generated by immunoSEQ multiplex PCR, the TCRdb table keeps only in-frame clones and is missing some. That table furnishes V, J and clone size, whereas the DNA furnished D and trimming. The sample includes around 88,000 clones, more than 65% seen only once; the top ten take about 4.2%. The receptor was derived from a man aged 60 to 69 with acute or convalescent COVID-19. Sequences were obtained from peripheral blood. J is TRBJ2-5 and V is TRBV24-1, with 9 positions matching TRBD1. The CDR3: CATSDSGQGLETQYF. The CDR3 nucleotides are TGTGCCACCAGTGATTCGGGACAGGGCCTAGAGACCCAGTACTTC.